The 2 T cell receptor beta chains presented below share a single source sample, sequenced in a study of CD8 T cells in ankylosing spondylitis. Findings and caveats of the study: One TCR beta motif, made up of several highly homologous variants, appeared characteristic of ankylosing spondylitis blood.

From the 5' RACE reads, TCRdb called clonotypes with MiXCR, one entry per CDR3 protein. The table has around 390,000 distinct CDR3 sequences, about a fifth seen once. These TCRs' antigens remain unknown. Material: blood, either unsorted or a sorted T cell fraction (not recorded which). These receptors came from a male donor with ankylosing spondylitis.

The chain carries TRBV5-6 and TRBJ2-2, with 7 bases matching TRBD2. In germline, CDR1 is SGHDT, CDR2 YYEEEE. The CDR3 is made up of 16 amino acids. V trimming: 3 bases; J trimming: 3 bases; junction bases outside the gene matches: 8. The CDR3 reads CASSSFRAGDTGELFF. The CDR3 DNA is TGTGCCAGCAGCTCATTTAGGGCGGGAGACACCGGGGAGCTGTTTTTT. Using reference TRBV5-6 and TRBJ2-2 for the parts outside the CDR3, the full variable domain is DAGVTQSPTHLIKTRGQQVTLRCSPKSGHDTVSWYQQALGQGPQFIFQYYEEEERQRGNFPDRFSGHQFPNYSSELNVNALLLGDSALYLCASSSFRAGDTGELFFGEGSRLTVL.

This clonotype was counted only a few times. The chain carries TRBV7-2 and TRBJ2-6; D call uncertain. There are 17 residues in the CDR3. Per germline, CDR1 SGHTA and CDR2 FQGNSA. V was pared by 1 base and J by 0 bases, with 10 bases between. The CDR3 region has the DNA TGTGCCAGCAGCTTAGGAGGCCTAAGCTCTGGGGCCAACGTCCTGACTTTC. Residues: CASSLGGLSSGANVLTF. Together with reference TRBV7-2 and TRBJ2-6, the CDR3 gives the full variable domain: GAGVSQSPSNKVTEKGKDVELRCDPISGHTALYWYRQSLGQGLEFLIYFQGNSAPDKSGLPSDRFSAERTGGSVSTLTIQRTQQEDSAVYLCASSLGGLSSGANVLTFGAGSRLTVL.